Listed below are T cell receptor beta chains from one sample, sequenced in a study of blood T cell repertoires in COVID-19. Generated by immunoSEQ multiplex PCR, the TCRdb table keeps only in-frame clones and is missing some. The top ten clones hold roughly 6.8% of a sample with about 380,000 clones, 90% of them seen once. Sequencing used peripheral blood. Every receptor here comes from a man aged 18-30 years with active or convalescent COVID-19. CDR3s include the opening cysteine and the closing phenylalanine or tryptophan. D genes are given only for firm matches. Rows give clone size only sometimes, using once, few, many, or a class for an expanded clone.

clone size	J gene	V gene	D gene	CDR3 protein	CDR3 DNA
-	TRBJ2-2	TRBV9	TRBD2	CASSPSQRGATGELFF	TGTGCCAGCAGCCCGTCCCAGCGGGGGGCGACCGGGGAGCTGTTTTTT
-	TRBJ1-1	TRBV2	-	CASSRLPGNTEAFF	TGTGCCAGCAGTCGCCTTCCGGGGAACACTGAAGCTTTCTTT
-	TRBJ1-1	TRBV7-2	-	CASSLGAGVTTEAFF	TGTGCCAGCAGCTTAGGGGCGGGCGTCACCACTGAAGCTTTCTTT
-	TRBJ1-6	TRBV2	-	CASRDTYNSPLHF	TGTGCCAGCCGGGACACCTATAATTCACCCCTCCACTTT
many	TRBJ1-2	TRBV5-1	-	CASSLDSSYGYTF	TGCGCCAGCAGTCTGGACAGCTCCTATGGCTACACCTTC
-	TRBJ1-2	TRBV12-3/TRBV12-4	TRBD1	CASSNRGLGYTF	TGTGCCAGCAGTAACAGGGGGCTGGGCTACACCTTC
-	TRBJ1-3	TRBV3-1/TRBV3-2	TRBD1	CASSQPGGRGNTIYF	TGTGCCAGCAGCCAGCCAGGGGGCCGTGGAAACACCATATATTTT
-	TRBJ2-3	TRBV24-1	TRBD2	CATSERTSGREKDTQYF	TGTGCCACCAGTGAACGGACTAGCGGGAGGGAAAAAGATACGCAGTATTTT
-	TRBJ2-1	TRBV30	-	CAQLRESSYNEQFF	TGTGCCCAGTTACGGGAAAGCTCCTACAATGAGCAGTTCTTC
-	TRBJ1-5	TRBV6-2/TRBV6-3	-	CASSTYYQPQHF	TGTGCCAGCAGTACCTATTATCAGCCCCAGCATTTT
-	TRBJ1-1	TRBV4-3	-	CASSQVIIRDTPTEAFF	TGCGCCAGCAGCCAGGTTATAATACGGGACACCCCGACTGAAGCTTTCTTT
-	TRBJ1-1	TRBV11-3	-	CASSSGVMNTEAFF	TGTGCCAGCAGCTCAGGGGTGATGAACACTGAAGCTTTCTTT
-	TRBJ2-2	TRBV6-2/TRBV6-3	TRBD2	CASSPIAGGPSLTGELFF	TGTGCCAGCAGTCCGATAGCGGGGGGGCCCTCCCTCACCGGGGAGCTGTTTTTT
-	TRBJ2-3	TRBV3-1/TRBV3-2	TRBD2	CASSQGLAGGRGTDTQYF	TGTGCCAGCAGCCAGGGACTAGCGGGAGGCCGGGGCACAGATACGCAGTATTTT
few	TRBJ1-5	TRBV7-2	-	CASSWDIGNQPQHF	TGTGCCAGCAGCTGGGACATAGGCAATCAGCCCCAGCATTTT
-	TRBJ2-1	TRBV2	TRBD1	CASSEGTGYYNEQFF	TGTGCCAGCAGTGAGGGGACAGGGTATTATAATGAGCAGTTCTTC
-	TRBJ2-7	TRBV3-1/TRBV3-2	-	CASSQDGYSPYEQYF	TGTGCCAGCAGCCAAGATGGTTATAGCCCCTACGAGCAGTACTTC
-	TRBJ2-4	TRBV7-3	-	CASRDPGSSDIQYF	TGTGCCAGCAGGGATCCTGGGAGTTCGGACATTCAGTACTTC
once	TRBJ1-5	TRBV19	-	CASSTHRQHNQPQHF	TGTGCCAGTAGTACCCACCGACAGCACAATCAGCCCCAGCATTTT
-	TRBJ2-7	TRBV5-4	-	CASSSGSTYEQYF	TGTGCCAGCAGCTCCGGGTCAACCTACGAGCAGTACTTC
-	TRBJ2-3	TRBV4-2	TRBD2	CASSPGLAGGPASADTQYF	TGTGCCAGCAGCCCTGGACTAGCGGGGGGGCCTGCCAGTGCAGATACGCAGTATTTT
-	TRBJ1-4	TRBV28	-	CASSPSQGWNEKLFF	TGTGCCAGCAGTCCCTCGCAGGGGTGGAATGAAAAACTGTTTTTT
-	TRBJ2-7	TRBV4-3	-	CASSQHRVNEQYF	TGCGCCAGCAGCCAACACAGGGTAAACGAGCAGTACTTC
-	TRBJ2-7	TRBV3-1/TRBV3-2	-	CASSHSSGPYEQYF	TGTGCCAGCAGCCATTCTTCAGGGCCTTACGAGCAGTACTTC
-	TRBJ1-5	TRBV28	-	CASSSYSLISNQPQHF	TGTGCCAGCAGTTCCTACAGCCTTATTAGCAATCAGCCCCAGCATTTT
once	TRBJ1-2	TRBV28	-	CASSLGTSYGYTF	TGTGCCAGCAGTTTAGGGACAAGCTATGGCTACACCTTC
-	TRBJ1-5	TRBV5-6	TRBD1	CASSQGQGAWQPQHF	TGTGCCAGCAGCCAAGGACAGGGGGCCTGGCAGCCCCAGCATTTT
-	TRBJ2-2	TRBV14	TRBD1	CASSFLPGQENTGELFF	TGTGCCAGCAGCTTCCTCCCGGGACAGGAGAACACCGGGGAGCTGTTTTTT
-	TRBJ2-7	TRBV7-2	-	CASSLEWSGDEQYF	TGTGCCAGCAGCTTAGAGTGGTCCGGGGACGAGCAGTACTTC
-	TRBJ2-5	TRBV11-2	TRBD1	CASRPQLRGRGETQYF	TGTGCCAGCAGACCTCAACTCAGGGGCAGGGGGGAGACCCAGTACTTC
-	TRBJ2-5	TRBV11-3	-	CASSLGGLETQYF	TGTGCCAGCAGCTTAGGAGGGTTAGAGACCCAGTACTTC
-	TRBJ1-5	TRBV3-1/TRBV3-2	-	CASSQEGYGLNQPQHF	TGTGCCAGCAGCCAAGAGGGGTATGGACTCAATCAGCCCCAGCATTTT
-	TRBJ1-1	TRBV6-2/TRBV6-3	-	CASSPGGNTEAFF	TGTGCCAGCAGTCCCGGTGGGAACACTGAAGCTTTCTTT
-	TRBJ1-5	TRBV7-2	TRBD1	CASSLQGAENQPQHF	TGTGCCAGCAGTCTACAGGGGGCCGAAAATCAGCCCCAGCATTTT
-	TRBJ1-5	TRBV6-5	TRBD1	CASSRQGYQPQHF	TGTGCCAGCAGCCGACAGGGATATCAGCCCCAGCATTTT
few	TRBJ2-1	TRBV30	TRBD2	CAWSYIAGGEQFF	TGTGCCTGGAGTTACATAGCGGGAGGTGAGCAGTTCTTC
-	TRBJ2-7	TRBV4-3	TRBD2	CASSTVSGGDYEQYF	TGCGCCAGCAGCACAGTCAGCGGGGGGGACTACGAGCAGTACTTC
-	TRBJ2-3	TRBV7-9	-	CASSFPRADTQYF	TGTGCCAGCAGCTTTCCCAGGGCAGATACGCAGTATTTT
-	TRBJ2-2	TRBV5-8	-	CASSLAPGGINTGELFF	TGTGCCAGCAGCTTGGCCCCAGGGGGGATCAACACCGGGGAGCTGTTTTTT
-	TRBJ2-5	TRBV11-2	TRBD1	CASSLGQGVKQETQYF	TGTGCCAGCAGCTTGGGACAGGGAGTAAAACAAGAGACCCAGTACTTC
-	TRBJ1-4	TRBV9	TRBD1	CASSVATGGDEKLFF	TGTGCCAGCAGCGTAGCGACAGGGGGGGATGAAAAACTGTTTTTT
-	TRBJ2-1	TRBV7-3	TRBD1	CASSLNPGGISYNEQFF	TGTGCCAGCAGCTTAAACCCAGGGGGTATCTCCTACAATGAGCAGTTCTTC
-	TRBJ1-2	TRBV10-3	-	CAISESAGPLYGYTF	TGTGCCATCAGTGAGTCTGCAGGGCCCTTGTATGGCTACACCTTC
-	TRBJ1-2	TRBV5-4	-	CASSLDPGGGYGYTF	TGTGCCAGCAGCTTGGACCCGGGCGGAGGCTATGGCTACACCTTC
-	TRBJ2-3	TRBV3-1/TRBV3-2	-	CASSQAVTGFGELSTDTQYF	TGTGCCAGCAGCCAAGCTGTAACCGGTTTTGGGGAGCTCAGCACAGATACGCAGTATTTT
-	TRBJ2-7	TRBV4-2	TRBD2	CASSHGTNYEQYF	TGTGCCAGCAGCCACGGGACTAACTACGAGCAGTACTTC
-	TRBJ1-5	TRBV6-5	-	CASSPRGDQPQHF	TGTGCCAGTTCCCCACGAGGAGACCAGCCCCAGCATTTT
-	TRBJ2-5	TRBV11-2	TRBD1	CASSSDRGSETQYF	TGTGCCAGCAGCTCGGACAGGGGGTCAGAGACCCAGTACTTC
-	TRBJ2-5	TRBV30	TRBD2	CAGSGGVQETQYF	TGTGCCGGGTCGGGGGGGGTCCAAGAGACCCAGTACTTC
-	TRBJ1-3	TRBV2	TRBD1	CASRDRVGNTIYF	TGTGCCAGCAGGGACAGGGTTGGAAACACCATATATTTT
-	TRBJ1-4	TRBV5-8	TRBD1	CASSLRTGGVEKLFF	TGTGCCAGCAGCTTGCGGACAGGGGGCGTCGAAAAACTGTTTTTT
-	TRBJ1-1	TRBV3-1/TRBV3-2	-	CASSPWGVTEAFF	TGTGCCAGCAGCCCATGGGGGGTCACTGAAGCTTTCTTT
once	TRBJ2-3	TRBV3-1/TRBV3-2	-	CASSQTTSPDTQYF	TGTGCCAGCAGCCAAACGACTAGTCCAGATACGCAGTATTTT
-	TRBJ1-1	TRBV7-9	-	CASSLTEPDTEAFF	TGTGCCAGCAGCTTGACAGAGCCGGACACTGAAGCTTTCTTT